One and the same sample provided the 10 T cell receptor beta chains below, sequenced in a study of T-cell reconstitution after alpha-beta-depleted transplantation in children. Preparing the TCRbeta library involved the use of unique molecular identifiers. TCRdb itself ran the PCR reads through MiXCR, one entry per CDR3 protein. The sample has hundreds of thousands of distinct CDR3 sequences; roughly a quarter are singletons. The starting material was PBMCs, mostly from graft donor cells, obtained 360 days after TCRalphabeta/CD19-depleted stem cell transplant. The receptors were gathered from a female patient aged 2 to 10 who had a stem cell transplant for congenital amegakaryocytic thrombocytopenia, so the T cells may come from the graft donor.

As for this clonotype: This CDR3 is missing its conserved last phenylalanine or tryptophan, likely due to a read error. The chain couples TRBV12-3 or TRBV12-4 to TRBJ2-7; D is possibly TRBD2 (5 bases). Between the trimmed V and J ends, which lost 1 base and 3 bases, there was a span of 10 bases. This CDR3 contains 14 residues. The CDR3 protein is CASSLEGGHYEQYS. The CDR3 DNA reads TGTGCCAGCAGTTTAGAAGGCGGGCACTACGAGCAGTACTCC.

The gene calls are TRBV7-2 and TRBJ2-1, with a tentative D call TRBD2 (6 bases). The CDR3 is made up of 14 amino acids. The germline V and J ends were trimmed by 3 bases and 8 bases, with 14 bases remaining between them. Per germline, CDR1 SGHTA and CDR2 FQGNSA. The CDR3 loop is CASSFLASRDEQFF. Written as DNA, the CDR3 is TGTGCCAGCAGCTTCCTAGCGTCAAGGGATGAGCAGTTCTTC.

The chain has TRBV7-9 and TRBJ2-1; D call uncertain. Looked up from germline, CDR1 is SEHNR and CDR2 is FQNEAQ (reference sequence). Trimming shortened V by 3 bases and J by 7 bases, and 10 bases separated the two germline ends. This CDR3 region has 13 residues. The CDR3 sequence: CASSFVARNEQFF. The CDR3 coding sequence is TGTGCCAGCAGCTTTGTGGCCCGAAATGAGCAGTTCTTC.

This chain uses TRBV18 with TRBJ2-7; TRBD2 agrees at 8 bases. CDR3 length: 14 amino acids. Germline-derived CDR1 and CDR2 are KGHSH and LQKENI. V shed 9 bases and J 4 bases; nucleotides not matched to a gene: 11. DNA for the CDR3: TGTGCCAGTTCCACCAGCGGGAGATTGTACGAGCAGTACTTC. The encoded protein is CASSTSGRLYEQYF.

This clonotype was seen more than once but under ten times. CDR3 residues: CASSYRPLGGGTLRYEQYF. CDR3 nucleotide sequence: TGTGCCAGCAGTTACAGGCCCTTGGGGGGCGGAACGCTCCGGTACGAGCAGTACTTC. The rearrangement joins TRBV6-5 to TRBJ2-7; D may correspond to TRBD1 or TRBD2 (6 bases each). CDR1 is MNHEY, CDR2 SVGAGI, per germline. This CDR3 contains 19 residues. V lost 2 bases, J lost 4 bases, and 27 bases lay in between.

This chain uses TRBV12-3 or TRBV12-4 with TRBJ2-7; D possibly corresponds to TRBD1 (6 bases). Trimming shortened V by 2 bases and J by 10 bases, and 12 bases separated the two germline ends. The CDR3 consists of 12 residues. The CDR3 DNA follows: TGTGCCAGCAGTTTAACCAGGGGCGAACAGTACTTC. Protein: CASSLTRGEQYF.

The chain carries TRBV4-3 and TRBJ1-6; no clear D. Trimming cost V 1 base and J 6 bases, with 16 bases left between them. Germline-derived CDR1 and CDR2 are LGHNA and YSLEER. The CDR3 has 17 residues. The CDR3 DNA reads TGCGCCAGCAGCCAAGGCGTCAAAAGGAGTCTTAATTCACCCCTCCACTTT. It specifies CASSQGVKRSLNSPLHF.

This clonotype was seen at least ten times. The rearrangement uses TRBV12-3 or TRBV12-4 and TRBJ1-5, with D uncertain. This CDR3 region has 12 residues. The V end was cut by 3 bases, the J end by 4 bases, with 4 bases between. CDR3: CASSFGNQPQHF. The CDR3 DNA sequence: TGTGCCAGCAGTTTCGGGAATCAGCCCCAGCATTTT.

The V and J genes are TRBV27 and TRBJ1-1, with no clear D. Germline V gene sequence: CDR1 MNHEY, CDR2 SMNVEV (reference sequence). V was pared by 6 bases and J by 1 base, with 9 bases between. CDR3 length: 13 residues. The DNA for the CDR3 is TGTGCCAGCAGCCGCGGGAGGAACACTGAAGCTTTCTTT. Residues: CASSRGRNTEAFF.

The chain links TRBV20-1 to TRBJ2-5; TRBD2 is a possible D gene (6 bases). The ends were cut back, 6 bases at V and 0 bases at J, with 11 bases in the middle. The CDR3 totals 13 residues. CDR1 DFQATT and CDR2 SNEGSKA come from the germline V gene (reference sequence). CDR3 sequence: CSAKRLDQETQYF. The CDR3 bases are TGCAGTGCGAAAAGACTAGACCAAGAGACCCAGTACTTC.